A single T cell receptor beta chain is shown here with its context. The target antigen is unknown. Amplified TCR beta CDR3 regions derived from RNA transcripts. HTBI primers were used for first-round RT-PCR of the TCR CDR3. From the multiplex PCR reads, TCRdb called clonotypes with MiXCR, one entry per CDR3 protein. The table has over 300,000 distinct CDR3 sequences, roughly 13% seen once. Each person with ophthalmopathy scored at least 3 on the Clinical Activity Score, reached NOSPECS grade 4 or higher, and had been ill under 3 months. The germline CDR1 and CDR2 sequences are MGHRA and YSYEKL. This CDR3 has 16 residues. V was clipped by 3 bases and J by 0 bases, with 13 bases between them. The data belong to a study of T cells in Graves' hyperthyroidism and ophthalmopathy. Regarding the study as a whole: Patients with ophthalmopathy were separated from those with stable hyperthyroidism by a 13 V-J model.

The genes are TRBV4-1 and TRBJ2-3; D is undetermined. What was sequenced was blood. The receptor comes from a woman aged 40-49 years with Graves' ophthalmopathy. In DNA form, the CDR3 reads TGCGCCAGCAGCCAGACACCGGCACATAGCACAGATACGCAGTATTTT. Encoded protein: CASSQTPAHSTDTQYF.